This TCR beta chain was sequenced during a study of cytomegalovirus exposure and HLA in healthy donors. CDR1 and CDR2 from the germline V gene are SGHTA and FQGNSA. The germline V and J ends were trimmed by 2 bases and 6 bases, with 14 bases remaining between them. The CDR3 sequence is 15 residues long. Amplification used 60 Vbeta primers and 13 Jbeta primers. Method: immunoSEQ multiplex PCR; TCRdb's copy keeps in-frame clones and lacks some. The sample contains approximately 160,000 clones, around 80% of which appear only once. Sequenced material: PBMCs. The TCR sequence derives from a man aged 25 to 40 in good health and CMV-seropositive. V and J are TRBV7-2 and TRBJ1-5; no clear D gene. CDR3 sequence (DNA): TGTGCCAGCAGCTTACACCCGGGTAGCCTTCAGCCCCAGCATTTT. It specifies CASSLHPGSLQPQHF.